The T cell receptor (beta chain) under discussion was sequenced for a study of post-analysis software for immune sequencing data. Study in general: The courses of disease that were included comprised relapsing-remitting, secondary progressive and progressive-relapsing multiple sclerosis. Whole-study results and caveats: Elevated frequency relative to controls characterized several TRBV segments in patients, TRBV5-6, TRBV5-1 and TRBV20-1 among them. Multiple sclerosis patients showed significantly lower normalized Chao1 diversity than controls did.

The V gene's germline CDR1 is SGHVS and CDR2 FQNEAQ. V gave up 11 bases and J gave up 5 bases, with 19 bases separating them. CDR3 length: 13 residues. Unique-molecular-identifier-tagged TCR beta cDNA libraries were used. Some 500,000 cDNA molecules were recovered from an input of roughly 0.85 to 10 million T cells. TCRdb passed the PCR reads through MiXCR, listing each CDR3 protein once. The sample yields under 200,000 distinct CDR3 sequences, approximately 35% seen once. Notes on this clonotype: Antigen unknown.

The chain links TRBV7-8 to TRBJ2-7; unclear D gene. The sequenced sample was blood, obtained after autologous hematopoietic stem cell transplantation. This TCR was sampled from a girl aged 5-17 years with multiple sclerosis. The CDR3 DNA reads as TGTGCCGCCCGGTCAGGCCCAGACCACGAGCAGTACTTC. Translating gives CAARSGPDHEQYF.